Given below is one T cell receptor beta chain in context. Its matching antigen is unknown. The sample comes from a study of T cell responses to AZD1222 COVID-19 vaccine. In the study overall: Second-dose schedules of about 4 or about 12 weeks were combined.

Study-wide findings and caveats: Recipients of two AZD1222 doses showed rising Spike-specific TCR breadth and depth. Mostly white British, mostly female donors; authors suggested clonal diversity may be underestimated. The span of vaccine-associated CD4 TCRs extended across spike, with dominance at 160-218 and 743-854.

Assay: immunoSEQ multiplex PCR; the TCRdb copy retains only in-frame clones and omits some. The data hold roughly 130,000 clones, with around 87% observed a single time. This clonotype was sampled from an adult in good health. Sequences were derived from peripheral blood, sampled on day 0 of AZD1222 vaccination.

CDR3 protein: CASSLAAGGIEETQYF. Written as DNA, the CDR3 is TGTGCCAGCAGCTTGGCAGCAGGGGGAATCGAAGAGACCCAGTACTTC. The chain recombines TRBV5-4 with TRBJ2-5, with TRBD1 identical over 7 bases. This CDR3 spans 16 amino acids. The germline gives CDR1 SGHNT, CDR2 YYREEE (reference sequence). Trimming at V came to 0 bases and at J to 3 bases, leaving 8 bases not matched to a gene.